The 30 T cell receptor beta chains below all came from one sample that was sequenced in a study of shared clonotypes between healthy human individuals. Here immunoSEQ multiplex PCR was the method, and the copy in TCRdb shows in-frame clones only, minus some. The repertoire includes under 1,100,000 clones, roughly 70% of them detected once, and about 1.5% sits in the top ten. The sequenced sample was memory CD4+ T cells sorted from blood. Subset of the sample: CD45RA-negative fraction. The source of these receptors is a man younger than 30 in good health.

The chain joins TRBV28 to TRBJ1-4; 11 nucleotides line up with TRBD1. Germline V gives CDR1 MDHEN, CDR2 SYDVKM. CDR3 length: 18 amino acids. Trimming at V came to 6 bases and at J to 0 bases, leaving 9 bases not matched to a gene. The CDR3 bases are TGTGCCAGCAGCTCTCGGACAGGGGGCAAGGCAACTAATGAAAAACTGTTTTTT. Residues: CASSSRTGGKATNEKLFF.

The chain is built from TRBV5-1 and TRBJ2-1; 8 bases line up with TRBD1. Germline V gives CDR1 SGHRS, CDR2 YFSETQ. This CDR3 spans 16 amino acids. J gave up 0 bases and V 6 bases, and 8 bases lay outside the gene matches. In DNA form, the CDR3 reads TGCGCCAGCACTCTCCAGGGGGCTAGCTCCTACAATGAGCAGTTCTTC. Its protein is CASTLQGASSYNEQFF.

The CDR3 here is CASSPGLVSTDTQYF. In nucleotides, the CDR3 is TGTGCCAGTAGTCCGGGACTAGTCTCCACAGATACGCAGTATTTT. The chain is built from TRBV19 and TRBJ2-3, with 8 bases that match TRBD2. The CDR3 has 15 residues. Per germline, CDR1 LNHDA and CDR2 SQIVND (reference sequence). J was trimmed by 2 bases and V by 5 bases; bases with no gene match: 6.

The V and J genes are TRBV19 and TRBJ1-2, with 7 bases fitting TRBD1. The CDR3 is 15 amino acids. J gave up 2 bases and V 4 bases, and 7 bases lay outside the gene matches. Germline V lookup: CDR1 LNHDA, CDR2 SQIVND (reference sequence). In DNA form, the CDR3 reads TGTGCCAGTAGTACCCAACAGGGGTCCAACTATGGCTACACCTTC. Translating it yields CASSTQQGSNYGYTF.

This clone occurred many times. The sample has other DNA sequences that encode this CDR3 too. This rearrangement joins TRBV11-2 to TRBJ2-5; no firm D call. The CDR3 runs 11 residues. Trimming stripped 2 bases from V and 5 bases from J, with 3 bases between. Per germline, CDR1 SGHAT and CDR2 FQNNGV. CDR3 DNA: TGTGCCAGCAGCTTAAAGGAGACCCAGTACTTC. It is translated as CASSLKETQYF.

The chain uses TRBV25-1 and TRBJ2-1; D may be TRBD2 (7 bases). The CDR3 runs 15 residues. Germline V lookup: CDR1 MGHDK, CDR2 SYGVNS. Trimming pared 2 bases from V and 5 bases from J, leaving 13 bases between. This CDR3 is CASSEGGRGDNEQFF. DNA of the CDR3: TGTGCCAGCAGTGAAGGGGGGAGGGGGGACAATGAGCAGTTCTTC.

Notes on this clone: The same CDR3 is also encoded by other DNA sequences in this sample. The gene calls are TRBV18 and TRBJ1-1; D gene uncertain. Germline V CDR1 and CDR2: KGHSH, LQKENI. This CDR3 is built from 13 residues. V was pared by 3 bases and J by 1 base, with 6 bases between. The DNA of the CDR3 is TGTGCCAGCTCACCGGTGGAGAACACTGAAGCTTTCTTT. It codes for CASSPVENTEAFF.

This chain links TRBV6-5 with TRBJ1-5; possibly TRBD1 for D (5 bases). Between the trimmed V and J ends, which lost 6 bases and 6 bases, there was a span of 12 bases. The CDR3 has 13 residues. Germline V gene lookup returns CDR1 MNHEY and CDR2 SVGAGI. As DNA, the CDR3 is TGTGCCAGCAGCCCCCTCGGGGGTCAGCCCCAGCATTTT. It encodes CASSPLGGQPQHF.

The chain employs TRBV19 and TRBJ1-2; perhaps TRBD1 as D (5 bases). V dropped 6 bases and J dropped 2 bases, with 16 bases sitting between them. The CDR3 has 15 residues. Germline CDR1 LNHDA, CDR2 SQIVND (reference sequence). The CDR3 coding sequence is TGTGCCAGTAGGCCAACCGGGACGGGGAACTATGGCTACACCTTC. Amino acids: CASRPTGTGNYGYTF. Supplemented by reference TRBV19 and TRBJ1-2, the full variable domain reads DGGITQSPKYLFRKEGQNVTLSCEQNLNHDAMYWYRQDPGQGLRLIYYSQIVNDFQKGDIAEGYSVSREKKESFPLTVTSAQKNPTAFYLCASRPTGTGNYGYTFGSGTRLTVV.

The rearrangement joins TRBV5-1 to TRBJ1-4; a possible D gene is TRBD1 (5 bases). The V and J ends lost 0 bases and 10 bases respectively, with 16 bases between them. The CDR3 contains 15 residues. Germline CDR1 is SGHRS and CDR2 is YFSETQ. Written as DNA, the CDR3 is TGCGCCAGCAGCTTGGCGGGGCCTGGTGGGTCAAAACTGTTTTTT. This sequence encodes CASSLAGPGGSKLFF.

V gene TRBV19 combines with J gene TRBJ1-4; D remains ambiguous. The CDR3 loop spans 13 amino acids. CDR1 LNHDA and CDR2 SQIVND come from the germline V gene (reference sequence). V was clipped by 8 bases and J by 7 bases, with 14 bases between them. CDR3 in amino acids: CASGPSRSEKLFF. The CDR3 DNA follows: TGTGCCAGTGGACCCTCGCGGAGTGAAAAACTGTTTTTT.

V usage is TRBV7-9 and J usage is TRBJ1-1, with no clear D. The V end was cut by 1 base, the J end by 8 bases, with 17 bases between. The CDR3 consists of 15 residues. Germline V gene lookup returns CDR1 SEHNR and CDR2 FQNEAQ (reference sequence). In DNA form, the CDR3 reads TGTGCCAGCAGCTTAGTCAAAGGGTACATGAAGGAAGCTTTCTTT. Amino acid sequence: CASSLVKGYMKEAFF.

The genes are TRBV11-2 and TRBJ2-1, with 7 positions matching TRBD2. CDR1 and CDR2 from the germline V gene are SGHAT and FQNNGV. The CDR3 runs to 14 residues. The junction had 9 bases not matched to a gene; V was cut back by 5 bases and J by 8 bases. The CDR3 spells CASSHPAGVYEQFF. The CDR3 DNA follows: TGTGCCAGCAGCCACCCGGCGGGAGTCTATGAGCAGTTCTTC.

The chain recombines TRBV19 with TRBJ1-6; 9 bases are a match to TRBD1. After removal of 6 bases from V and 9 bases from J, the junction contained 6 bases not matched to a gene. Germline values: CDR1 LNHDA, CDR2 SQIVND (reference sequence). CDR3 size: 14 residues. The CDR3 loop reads CASRPTGGGSPLHF. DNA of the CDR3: TGTGCCAGTAGACCGACAGGGGGTGGTTCACCCCTCCACTTT. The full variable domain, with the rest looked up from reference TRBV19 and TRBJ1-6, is DGGITQSPKYLFRKEGQNVTLSCEQNLNHDAMYWYRQDPGQGLRLIYYSQIVNDFQKGDIAEGYSVSREKKESFPLTVTSAQKNPTAFYLCASRPTGGGSPLHFGNGTRLTVT.

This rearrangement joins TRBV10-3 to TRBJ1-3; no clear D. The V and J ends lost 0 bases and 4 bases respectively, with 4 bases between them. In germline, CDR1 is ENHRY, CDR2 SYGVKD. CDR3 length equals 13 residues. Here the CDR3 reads CAISESTGNTIYF. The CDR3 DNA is TGTGCCATCAGTGAGTCGACAGGAAACACCATATATTTT.

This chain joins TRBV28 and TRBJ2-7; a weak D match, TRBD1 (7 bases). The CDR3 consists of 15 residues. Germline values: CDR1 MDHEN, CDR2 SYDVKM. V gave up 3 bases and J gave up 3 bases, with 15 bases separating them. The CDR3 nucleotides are TGTGCCAGCAGTTTGGGGGGACAGCGCTACTACGAGCAGTACTTC. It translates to CASSLGGQRYYEQYF.

The CDR3 bases are TGTGCCAGCAGTCGCAGGGTGGAAAACTATGGCTACACCTTC. This codes for CASSRRVENYGYTF. The V call is TRBV28, the J call TRBJ1-2, with a possible D match to TRBD1 (5 bases). CDR3 length: 14 residues. Germline V CDR1 and CDR2: MDHEN, SYDVKM. The germline V and J ends were trimmed by 5 bases and 2 bases, with 12 bases remaining between them.

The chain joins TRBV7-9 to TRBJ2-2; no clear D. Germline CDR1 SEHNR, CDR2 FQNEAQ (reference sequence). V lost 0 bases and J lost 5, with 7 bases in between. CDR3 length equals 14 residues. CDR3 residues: CASSLAGQTGELFF. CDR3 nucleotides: TGTGCCAGCAGCTTAGCGGGTCAGACCGGGGAGCTGTTTTTT.

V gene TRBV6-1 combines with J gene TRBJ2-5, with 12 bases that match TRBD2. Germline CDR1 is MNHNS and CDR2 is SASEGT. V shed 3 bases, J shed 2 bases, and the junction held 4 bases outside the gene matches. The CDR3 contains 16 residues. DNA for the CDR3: TGTGCCAGCAGTGACGCGCTAGCGGGGGGGCAAGAGACCCAGTACTTC. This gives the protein CASSDALAGGQETQYF.

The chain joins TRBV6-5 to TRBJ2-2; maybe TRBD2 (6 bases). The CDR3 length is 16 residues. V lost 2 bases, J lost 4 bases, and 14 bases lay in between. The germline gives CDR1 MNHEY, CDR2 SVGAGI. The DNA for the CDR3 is TGTGCCAGCAGTTACGGTGGGGGGAGGAGCACCGGGGAGCTGTTTTTT. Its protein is CASSYGGGRSTGELFF.

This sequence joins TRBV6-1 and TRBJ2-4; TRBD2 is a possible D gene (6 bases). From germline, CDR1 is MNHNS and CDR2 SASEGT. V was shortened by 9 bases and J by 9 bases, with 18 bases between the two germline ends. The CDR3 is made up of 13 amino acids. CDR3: CASRDLLGGIQYF. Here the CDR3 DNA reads TGTGCCAGTAGGGATCTTCTGGGGGGCATTCAGTACTTC.

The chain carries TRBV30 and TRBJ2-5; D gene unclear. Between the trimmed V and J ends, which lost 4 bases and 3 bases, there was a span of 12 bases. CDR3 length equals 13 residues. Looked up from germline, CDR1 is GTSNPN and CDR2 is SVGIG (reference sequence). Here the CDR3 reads CAWTWVGKETQYF. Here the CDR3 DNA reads TGTGCCTGGACGTGGGTGGGAAAAGAGACCCAGTACTTC.

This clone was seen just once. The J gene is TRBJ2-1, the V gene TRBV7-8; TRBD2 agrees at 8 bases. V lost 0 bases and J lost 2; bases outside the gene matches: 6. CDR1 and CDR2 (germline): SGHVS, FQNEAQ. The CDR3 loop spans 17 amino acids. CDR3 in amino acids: CASSLAVAGGTYNEQFF. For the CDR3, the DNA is TGTGCCAGCAGCTTAGCGGTTGCGGGGGGTACCTACAATGAGCAGTTCTTC.

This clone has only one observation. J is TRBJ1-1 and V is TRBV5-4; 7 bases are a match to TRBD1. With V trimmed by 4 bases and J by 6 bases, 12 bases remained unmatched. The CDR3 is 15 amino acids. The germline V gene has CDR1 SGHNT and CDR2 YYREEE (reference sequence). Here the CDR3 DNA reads TGTGCCAGCAGCCGAGAGGGGGCCCGTAGGGCTGAAGCTTTCTTT. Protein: CASSREGARRAEAFF. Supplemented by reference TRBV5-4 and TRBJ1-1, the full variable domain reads ETGVTQSPTHLIKTRGQQVTLRCSSQSGHNTVSWYQQALGQGPQFIFQYYREEENGRGNFPPRFSGLQFPNYSSELNVNALELDDSALYLCASSREGARRAEAFFGQGTRLTVV.

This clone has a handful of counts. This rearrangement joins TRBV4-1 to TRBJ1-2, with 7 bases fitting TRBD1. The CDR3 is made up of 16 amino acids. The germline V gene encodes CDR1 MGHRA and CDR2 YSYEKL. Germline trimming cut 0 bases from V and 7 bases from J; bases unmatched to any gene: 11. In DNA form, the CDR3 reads TGCGCCAGCAGCCAAGACTTTGAGACAGGGCTGAGTGGCTACACCTTC. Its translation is CASSQDFETGLSGYTF.

CDR3 DNA: TGTGCCAGCAGCTCCGGACAGGGGTGGCAGCCCCAGCATTTT. It is translated as CASSSGQGWQPQHF. The chain couples TRBV5-8 to TRBJ1-5; 9 bases are a match to TRBD1. CDR1 and CDR2 (germline): SGHTS, YDEGEE. The CDR3 is made up of 14 amino acids. V shed 3 bases, J shed 7 bases, and the junction held 5 bases outside the gene matches.

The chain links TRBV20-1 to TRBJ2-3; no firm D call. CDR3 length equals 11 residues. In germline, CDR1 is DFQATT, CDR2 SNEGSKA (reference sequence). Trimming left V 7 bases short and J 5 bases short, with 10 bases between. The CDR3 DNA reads TGCAGTGTCGCATACCAAGATACGCAGTATTTT. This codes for CSVAYQDTQYF.

The DNA of the CDR3 is TGTGCCAGCAGTTACTCGAATGACAGGGACCACGAGCAGTACTTC. Residues: CASSYSNDRDHEQYF. The chain carries TRBV6-5 and TRBJ2-7, with TRBD1 matching over 7 bases. J lost 5 bases, V lost 0 bases, and 7 bases had no gene match. The CDR3 has 15 residues. Germline V lookup: CDR1 MNHEY, CDR2 SVGAGI.

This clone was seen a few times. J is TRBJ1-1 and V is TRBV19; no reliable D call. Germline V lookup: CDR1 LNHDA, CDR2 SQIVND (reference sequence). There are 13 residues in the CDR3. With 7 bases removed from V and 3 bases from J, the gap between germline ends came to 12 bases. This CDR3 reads CASKLFGDTEAFF. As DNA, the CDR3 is TGTGCCAGTAAGTTGTTTGGGGACACTGAAGCTTTCTTT.

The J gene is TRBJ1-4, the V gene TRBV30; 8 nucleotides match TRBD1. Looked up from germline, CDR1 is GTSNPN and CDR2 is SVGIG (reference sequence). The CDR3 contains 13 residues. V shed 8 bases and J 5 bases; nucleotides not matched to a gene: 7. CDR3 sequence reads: CALDRGGNEKLFF. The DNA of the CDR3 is TGTGCCCTAGACAGGGGAGGGAATGAAAAACTGTTTTTT.